One sample yielded the 10 T cell receptor beta chains listed below, sequenced in a study of TIL therapy for anti-PD-1-resistant metastatic lung cancer (dated by TCRdb to the early 2020s). The time point label, read with the paper, signifies: pre-treatment sample, taken before nivolumab and TIL therapy. Baseline tumor samples were excised metastases, mostly pleural nodules or supraclavicular lymph nodes, from the same resection used to grow TIL. Using bias-controlled multiplex PCR with the immunoSEQ v3 hsTCRB kit, the TCR beta CDR3 regions were amplified from genomic DNA. TCRdb took this table from immuneACCESS and kept in-frame rearrangements with V and J called. Such tables lack part of the clones; where checked against another copy, unresolved V genes explain under half of the gap, and the rest is unexplained. The sample records approximately 87,000 clones, roughly two thirds of which are singletons. The ten largest clones add up to over 9.5% of the sample.

This sample comprised tumor tissue, obtained at baseline. The receptors here all came from a person aged 25-85 years with non-small cell lung cancer.

The V call is TRBV28, the J call TRBJ2-1; 7 nucleotides match TRBD2. The V gene end was trimmed by 7 bases and the J gene end by 2 bases; junction bases not matched to a gene: 8. CDR3 length equals 15 residues. The germline gives CDR1 MDHEN, CDR2 SYDVKM. The CDR3 DNA reads TGTGCCAGCACCTTGGGCGGGGGAGCCTACAATGAGCAGTTCTTC. This translates into CASTLGGGAYNEQFF.

DNA of the CDR3: TGTGCCAGCAGCCAAGATCTGCCCCCCCGGGAGACCCAGTACTTC. Translated: CASSQDLPPRETQYF. The chain links TRBV4-2 to TRBJ2-5; the D is unclear. The length of the CDR3 is 15 residues. Germline V gene sequence: CDR1 LGHNA, CDR2 YNFKEQ. The ends were cut back, 0 bases at V and 5 bases at J, with 13 bases in the middle.

The V call is TRBV6-6, the J call TRBJ2-7, with D possibly matching TRBD1 (5 bases). The CDR3 loop spans 14 amino acids. With 0 bases removed from V and 2 bases from J, the gap between germline ends came to 8 bases. CDR1 MNHNY and CDR2 SVGAGI come from the germline V gene (reference sequence). The CDR3 DNA reads TGTGCCAGCAGTTACTCGGGGCATCCCTACGAGCAGTACTTC. The encoded protein is CASSYSGHPYEQYF.

Written as DNA, the CDR3 is TGTGCCAGCAGTAAATCTAGCGGGAGGCTCTACGAGCAGTACTTC. This gives the protein CASSKSSGRLYEQYF. V gene TRBV27 combines with J gene TRBJ2-7, with 11 bases identical to TRBD2. The ends lost 5 bases at V and 3 bases at J; junction bases unmatched: 6. CDR1 and CDR2 from the germline V gene are MNHEY and SMNVEV (reference sequence). The CDR3 contains 15 residues.

The chain recombines TRBV5-6 with TRBJ2-7; D is undetermined. Germline V gene lookup returns CDR1 SGHDT and CDR2 YYEEEE. Trimming took off 5 bases at V and 7 bases at J, with 19 bases between the two ends. The CDR3 is 14 residues long. CDR3 residues: CASRYARRPREQYF. The DNA for the CDR3 is TGTGCCAGCAGGTATGCCCGACGCCCTAGGGAGCAGTACTTC.

The chain joins TRBV7-2 to TRBJ2-3, with 9 nucleotides matching TRBD2. Unmatched junction bases numbered 15, after V lost 6 bases and J lost 5 bases. Germline CDR1 is SGHTA and CDR2 is FQGNSA. The CDR3 runs to 17 residues. Written as DNA, the CDR3 is TGTGCCAGCAGGGGGGCGGGGAGCGGGAGGCGAGTAGATACGCAGTATTTT. Protein sequence: CASRGAGSGRRVDTQYF.

Ten or more counts support this clone. This rearrangement joins TRBV7-2 to TRBJ1-6; D not certain. V dropped 1 base and J dropped 10 bases, with 2 bases sitting between them. The CDR3 spans 11 residues. CDR1 and CDR2 (germline): SGHTA, FQGNSA. The CDR3 coding sequence is TGTGCCAGCAGCTTAGGATCACCCCTCCACTTT. Amino acid sequence: CASSLGSPLHF.

This chain connects TRBV18 to TRBJ2-5, with D possibly matching TRBD1 (6 bases). The germline V and J ends were trimmed by 6 bases and 1 base, with 18 bases remaining between them. Per germline, CDR1 KGHSH and CDR2 LQKENI. The CDR3 has 16 residues. In DNA form, the CDR3 reads TGTGCCAGCTCTAAGGGTCCCGGGACAATCCAAGAGACCCAGTACTTC. This sequence encodes CASSKGPGTIQETQYF.

J is TRBJ2-7 and V is TRBV27; 8 positions agree with TRBD1. Trimming removed 2 bases from V and 5 bases from J; junction bases left unmatched: 8. The CDR3 runs to 15 residues. CDR1 and CDR2 (germline): MNHEY, SMNVEV (reference sequence). The CDR3: CASSLQGQVVHEQYF. The CDR3 coding sequence is TGTGCCAGCAGTTTACAGGGACAGGTAGTCCACGAGCAGTACTTC.

The chain combines TRBV28 with TRBJ1-5; D not resolved. The CDR3 runs to 15 residues. Germline values: CDR1 MDHEN, CDR2 SYDVKM. Between the trimmed V and J ends, which lost 4 bases and 4 bases, there was a span of 14 bases. CDR3 sequence: CASSSEGFLNQPQHF. DNA for the CDR3: TGTGCCAGCAGTTCGGAGGGTTTCTTGAATCAGCCCCAGCATTTT.